This T cell receptor (beta chain) was sequenced in a study of control samples from healthy donors and cancer patients. Assay used: immunoSEQ multiplex PCR; TCRdb lists only in-frame clones, some missing. The sample records 250,000 to 300,000 clones, roughly 80% being singletons. V was clipped by 3 bases and J by 4 bases, with 19 bases between them. The length of the CDR3 is 16 residues. Per germline, CDR1 SGDLS and CDR2 YYNGEE. The TCR comes from a woman aged 55-69 years with lung cancer. The rearrangement links TRBV9 to TRBJ1-1; D call uncertain. Sequencing was carried out using PBMCs. CDR3: CASSDTGPLAGTEAFF. The DNA for the CDR3 is TGTGCCAGCAGCGACACCGGGCCCCTGGCGGGCACTGAAGCTTTCTTT.